Described below is a single T cell receptor beta chain sequence and its context. Its antigen is still unknown. Oncomine TCR Beta short-read sequencing was applied to DNA from cultured CD4+ T cells. From CD4+ T cells that had been cultured, genomic DNA was extracted. One entry per CDR3 protein results from TCRdb running MiXCR on the PCR reads. Of about 10,000 distinct CDR3 sequences listed, approximately 31% were seen once; the top ten hold roughly 13%. Trimming took 4 bases from V and 0 from J; bases not matched to a gene: 6. The CDR3 is 16 amino acids. The germline V gene encodes CDR1 MNHEY and CDR2 SMNVEV (reference sequence). This sample was taken from a study of vaccination and CD4 T cells after COVID-19. Across the whole study: Two mRNA vaccine doses were given, either BNT162b2 or mRNA-1273. Cultures designated as controls were supplied with a CEFX pool, an HIV-1 Nef pool, or no peptide.

The treatment here: roughly nine-day PBMC culture with coronavirus spike peptide pools or control peptides (ViraFEST assay). Harvesting of the unexposed donor's CD4+ T cells predated the COVID-19 pandemic (2011-2018). With about 10 ug/ml peptide pools and approximately 9.6 IU/ml IL-2, PBMCs were cultured at a few million per well. Four cold-coronavirus spikes and SARS-CoV-2 S/N served to probe CD4+ T cells taken from unexposed donors, cells permitting. The rearrangement joins TRBV27 to TRBJ2-1; 7 nucleotides match TRBD2. Input material: CD4+ T cells from blood, cultured in vitro. The receptor comes from a human donor in good health. CDR3 DNA: TGTGCCAGCAGTTCCCAGGGCGGGAGCTCCTACAATGAGCAGTTCTTC. This codes for CASSSQGGSSYNEQFF.